A single T cell receptor beta chain is shown here with its context. What it recognizes is unknown. Relative to the germline gene, one junction end is altered; a read error may explain this. Sampled blood was obtained at baseline, cycle 4 day 1, and cycle 7 day 1. This specimen comes from a study of OX40 agonist ivuxolimab in advanced cancers. Study outcomes and limitations: Low normalized T-cell clonal expansion also characterized some of the nonresponders. Antigens targeted by the expanded peripheral T cells were not determined.

CDR1 is MGHRA, CDR2 YSYEKL, per germline. This CDR3 comprises 14 residues. TCRdb's table, derived via immunoSEQ multiplex PCR, lists solely in-frame clones and lacks some. In the table there are 73,000 or so clones, approximately 85% of which are singletons. This chain joins TRBV4-1 and TRBJ1-2; 11 bases agree with TRBD1. The sequencing used CD4+ or CD8+ T cells sorted from blood, collected in a trial of the OX40 agonist ivuxolimab. This clonotype was obtained from an adult with an advanced solid tumor such as melanoma, head and neck, liver or kidney cancer. The CDR3 DNA reads TGCGCCAGCAGCCCCGGACAGGGGGCACGAGGCTACATCTTC. Translated, it gives CASSPGQGARGYIF.